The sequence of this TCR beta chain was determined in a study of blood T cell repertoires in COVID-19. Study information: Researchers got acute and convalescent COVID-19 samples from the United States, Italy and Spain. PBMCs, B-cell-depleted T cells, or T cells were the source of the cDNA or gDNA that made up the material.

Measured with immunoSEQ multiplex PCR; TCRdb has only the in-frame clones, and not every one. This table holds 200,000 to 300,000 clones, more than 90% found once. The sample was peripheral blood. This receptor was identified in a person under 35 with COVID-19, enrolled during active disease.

As DNA, the CDR3 is TGTGCCAGTAGTATAGGACATTTGGGCACTGAAGCTTTCTTT. Its protein product is CASSIGHLGTEAFF. This rearrangement joins TRBV19 to TRBJ1-1; D is uncertain. The CDR3 length is 14 residues. Germline CDR1 is LNHDA and CDR2 is SQIVND (reference sequence). V lost 1 base to trimming and J lost 4 bases, with 10 bases between them.